Shown below are 26 T cell receptor beta chains from a single sample sequenced in a study of blood T cell repertoires in COVID-19. Assay used: immunoSEQ multiplex PCR; TCRdb lists only in-frame clones, some missing. The sample carries 110,000 to 150,000 clones, roughly 88% recorded once. Sequenced material: peripheral blood. Every receptor here comes from an older man with acute or convalescent COVID-19.

This sequence joins TRBV3-1 (or the pseudogene TRBV3-2) and TRBJ2-1; 8 bases agree with TRBD2. V shed 0 bases and J 6 bases; nucleotides not matched to a gene: 10. Germline V gives CDR1 LGHDT, CDR2 YNNKEL (reference sequence). The CDR3 loop spans 17 amino acids. CDR3 amino acids: CASSQDLSGGFPNEQFF. As DNA, the CDR3 is TGTGCCAGCAGCCAAGATCTATCGGGGGGGTTCCCCAATGAGCAGTTCTTC.

This sequence joins TRBV5-8 and TRBJ2-3; the D gene is possibly TRBD2 (5 bases). The CDR3 contains 16 residues. Germline-derived CDR1 and CDR2 are SGHTS and YDEGEE. Trimming took off 4 bases at V and 3 bases at J, with 18 bases between the two ends. CDR3 DNA sequence: TGTGCCAGCAGCCGAGGGCAGCTAAGACTTACAGATACGCAGTATTTT. It is translated as CASSRGQLRLTDTQYF. Supplemented by reference TRBV5-8 and TRBJ2-3, the full variable domain reads EAGVTQSPTHLIKTRGQQATLRCSPISGHTSVYWYQQALGLGLQFLLWYDEGEERNRGNFPPRFSGRQFPNYSSELNVNALELEDSALYLCASSRGQLRLTDTQYFGPGTRLTVL.

This chain links TRBV5-4 with TRBJ2-1, with TRBD1 identical over 7 bases. Germline-derived CDR1 and CDR2 are SGHNT and YYREEE (reference sequence). The CDR3 runs 16 residues. V shed 5 bases and J 0 bases; nucleotides not matched to a gene: 8. CDR3 protein: CASRLGGPSSYNEQFF. The CDR3 nucleotides read TGTGCCAGCAGGCTAGGGGGCCCCAGCTCCTACAATGAGCAGTTCTTC.

This sequence joins TRBV20-1 and TRBJ1-4, with TRBD1 identical over 7 bases. Germline CDR1 and CDR2: DFQATT and SNEGSKA (reference sequence). Germline trimming cut 3 bases from V and 8 bases from J; bases unmatched to any gene: 6. This CDR3 is built from 13 residues. CDR3 in DNA: TGCAGTGCTAGTCGGGACAGTAGGGAAAAACTGTTTTTT. This codes for CSASRDSREKLFF.

The V gene is TRBV2, the J gene TRBJ1-2, with a tentative D call TRBD1 (5 bases). The germline V gene encodes CDR1 SNHLY and CDR2 FYNNEI. V lost 4 bases, J lost 0 bases, and 12 bases lay in between. CDR3 length: 15 amino acids. The CDR3 region has the DNA TGTGCCAGCAGTGCCCCGACAGCAGCTAACTATGGCTACACCTTC. Its translation: CASSAPTAANYGYTF.

The rearrangement uses TRBV6-5 and TRBJ2-3; 8 nucleotides agree with TRBD2. Germline V CDR1 and CDR2: MNHEY, SVGAGI. J was trimmed by 4 bases and V by 5 bases; bases with no gene match: 8. The CDR3 has 15 amino acids. The CDR3 region is CASSPPGGAADTQYF. The CDR3 region has the DNA TGTGCCAGCAGTCCCCCCGGGGGGGCGGCAGATACGCAGTATTTT.

The chain links TRBV3-1 (or the pseudogene TRBV3-2) to TRBJ2-7; 7 positions agree with TRBD2. CDR1 is LGHDT and CDR2 is YNNKEL in the germline V gene (reference sequence). Trimming at V came to 3 bases and at J to 5 bases, leaving 10 bases not matched to a gene. This CDR3 has 15 amino acids. CDR3 loop: CASSHIIPGGNEQYF. The CDR3 region has the DNA TGTGCCAGCAGCCACATCATCCCGGGGGGAAACGAGCAGTACTTC.

This clone was seen a handful of times. V is TRBV30 and J is TRBJ2-7; tentative D call: TRBD2 (6 bases). CDR3 length: 13 residues. From germline, CDR1 is GTSNPN and CDR2 SVGIG (reference sequence). V dropped 5 bases and J dropped 6 bases, with 17 bases sitting between them. The CDR3 region is CAWEEGRFPEQYF. In DNA form, the CDR3 reads TGTGCCTGGGAGGAGGGCCGTTTTCCCGAGCAGTACTTC. Full variable domain (rest looked up from reference TRBV30 and TRBJ2-7): SQTIHQWPATLVQPVGSPLSLECTVEGTSNPNLYWYRQAAGRGLQLLFYSVGIGQISSEVPQNLSASRPQDRQFILSSKKLLLSDSGFYLCAWEEGRFPEQYFGPGTRLTVT.

This sequence joins TRBV18 and TRBJ2-5; D possibly corresponds to TRBD1 (5 bases). This CDR3 is 15 amino acids long. Germline lookup yields CDR1 KGHSH and CDR2 LQKENI. Trimming shortened V by 6 bases and J by 4 bases, and 18 bases separated the two germline ends. CDR3 in amino acids: CASSPTPRVGETQYF. The CDR3 coding sequence is TGTGCCAGCTCCCCAACCCCCAGGGTTGGAGAGACCCAGTACTTC. The whole variable domain, filled in from reference TRBV18 and TRBJ2-5, reads NAGVMQNPRHLVRRRGQEARLRCSPMKGHSHVYWYRQLPEEGLKFMVYLQKENIIDESGMPKERFSAEFPKEGPSILRIQQVVRGDSAAYFCASSPTPRVGETQYFGPGTRLLVL.

The chain combines TRBV10-3 with TRBJ1-2; 8 bases fit TRBD1. The ends lost 3 bases at V and 0 bases at J; junction bases unmatched: 3. Germline V CDR1 and CDR2: ENHRY, SYGVKD. CDR3 length: 15 residues. The CDR3 is CAISERQGPNYGYTF. CDR3 coding DNA: TGTGCCATCAGTGAACGACAGGGGCCTAACTATGGCTACACCTTC.

This chain joins TRBV5-1 and TRBJ2-7, with 10 bases that match TRBD1. Trimming at V came to 4 bases and at J to 5 bases, leaving 9 bases not matched to a gene. The CDR3 has 15 amino acids. Germline V gives CDR1 SGHRS, CDR2 YFSETQ. This CDR3 reads CASSVNGQGGNEQYF. As DNA, the CDR3 is TGCGCCAGCAGCGTAAATGGACAGGGGGGAAACGAGCAGTACTTC.

V gene TRBV18 combines with J gene TRBJ2-5, with 14 bases that match TRBD2. This CDR3 comprises 16 residues. Unmatched junction bases numbered 8, after V lost 6 bases and J lost 5 bases. The germline CDR1 and CDR2 sequences are KGHSH and LQKENI. CDR3 nucleotides: TGTGCCAGCTCCCGGACTAGCGGGGGGCCGACGGAGACCCAGTACTTC. Encoded protein: CASSRTSGGPTETQYF.

There are a few counts of this clone. Without the conserved terminal phenylalanine or tryptophan, this CDR3 likely stems from a read error. It is unclear where the CDR3 begins or ends on the DNA, so no DNA is shown, and the CDR3 is as TCRdb lists it. V and J are TRBV23-1 and TRBJ1-6; the D segment call TRBD1 is taken from the table without a DNA check. TRBV23-1 is given ORF status, its function remaining uncertain. The CDR3 is 10 residues long, ends included. The CDR3 here is CASSSSTGAT.

The chain couples TRBV5-1 to TRBJ2-1; D possibly corresponds to TRBD1 (6 bases). The germline gives CDR1 SGHRS, CDR2 YFSETQ. The CDR3 has 15 amino acids. Between the trimmed V and J ends, which lost 4 bases and 2 bases, there was a span of 13 bases. The CDR3 DNA is TGCGCCAGCAGCATACAGGGAGTAGCCTACAATGAGCAGTTCTTC. This encodes CASSIQGVAYNEQFF.

The J gene is TRBJ1-1, the V gene TRBV9, with 7 bases aligning to TRBD1. The CDR3 totals 14 residues. V lost 3 bases and J lost 6; bases outside the gene matches: 8. Germline lookup yields CDR1 SGDLS and CDR2 YYNGEE. CDR3 DNA sequence: TGTGCCAGCAGCGCATTACAGGGGAGCGCTGAAGCTTTCTTT. Translating it yields CASSALQGSAEAFF.

In nucleotides, the CDR3 is TGTGCCAGCAGTCTTATAGCGGGAGGGGCCAAAAACATTCAGTACTTC. It codes for CASSLIAGGAKNIQYF. V and J are TRBV28 and TRBJ2-4; TRBD2 agrees at 11 bases. Germline CDR1 and CDR2: MDHEN and SYDVKM. The CDR3 sequence is 16 residues long. V shed 5 bases, J shed 1 base, and the junction held 4 bases outside the gene matches. Full variable domain (rest looked up from reference TRBV28 and TRBJ2-4): DVKVTQSSRYLVKRTGEKVFLECVQDMDHENMFWYRQDPGLGLRLIYFSYDVKMKEKGDIPEGYSVSREKKERFSLILESASTNQTSMYLCASSLIAGGAKNIQYFGAGTRLSVL.

This clone turned up a few times. V and J are TRBV7-9 and TRBJ1-2, with TRBD1 identical over 7 bases. The germline CDR1 and CDR2 sequences are SEHNR and FQNEAQ (reference sequence). CDR3 length equals 13 residues. With 3 bases clipped from V and 6 bases from J, the junction kept 4 bases outside the gene matches. The CDR3 nucleotides read TGTGCCAGCAGCTTTACAGGGGAACATGGCTACACCTTC. Its protein product is CASSFTGEHGYTF.

CDR3 loop: CASMQRGGTGELFF. Here the CDR3 DNA reads TGTGCCAGCATGCAGCGGGGGGGCACCGGGGAGCTGTTTTTT. V is TRBV2 and J is TRBJ2-2; 10 bases are shared with TRBD2. V dropped 7 bases and J dropped 4; count of bases not matched to a gene: 3. In germline, CDR1 is SNHLY, CDR2 FYNNEI. The CDR3 length is 14 residues.

The genes are TRBV5-1 and TRBJ1-6, with TRBD1 matching over 10 bases. The CDR3 covers 15 residues. The germline V gene has CDR1 SGHRS and CDR2 YFSETQ. V was pared by 3 bases and J by 9 bases, with 6 bases of the junction left unmatched. The DNA for the CDR3 is TGCGCCAGCAGCTGGGGACAGGGGCGCGGTTCACCCCTCCACTTT. Protein: CASSWGQGRGSPLHF.

This clone was detected only once. The J gene is TRBJ1-3, the V gene TRBV15, with 7 bases fitting TRBD1. Germline CDR1 reads LNHNV; CDR2 reads YYDKDF (reference sequence). There are 13 residues in the CDR3. V was pared by 5 bases and J by 14 bases, with 12 bases of the junction left unmatched. CDR3 region: CATSVGDRDPLYF. The DNA for the CDR3 is TGTGCCACCAGCGTGGGAGACAGGGACCCTTTATATTTT.

The table lists this clone with a count of one. The chain joins TRBV18 to TRBJ2-7, with 10 bases aligning to TRBD1. V was clipped by 3 bases and J by 6 bases; unmatched bases: 8. The CDR3 is made up of 15 amino acids. Germline V CDR1 and CDR2: KGHSH, LQKENI. The CDR3 region is CASSPDRGQIGEQYF. The CDR3 DNA follows: TGTGCCAGCTCACCCGACAGGGGGCAAATCGGCGAGCAGTACTTC. The whole variable domain, filled in from reference TRBV18 and TRBJ2-7, reads NAGVMQNPRHLVRRRGQEARLRCSPMKGHSHVYWYRQLPEEGLKFMVYLQKENIIDESGMPKERFSAEFPKEGPSILRIQQVVRGDSAAYFCASSPDRGQIGEQYFGPGTRLTVT.

The chain has TRBV5-5 and TRBJ2-5; TRBD1 aligns across 12 bases. CDR3 length: 16 residues. Unmatched junction bases numbered 9, after V lost 4 bases and J lost 5 bases. Germline lookup yields CDR1 SGHKS and CDR2 YYEKEE (reference sequence). For the CDR3, the DNA is TGTGCCAGCAGCGCCCGGGACAGGGGGCGCACGGAGACCCAGTACTTC. The encoded protein is CASSARDRGRTETQYF.

The chain joins TRBV7-2 to TRBJ2-1; no definite D call. Trimming removed 2 bases from V and 4 bases from J, with 6 bases in between. Germline values: CDR1 SGHTA, CDR2 FQGNSA. There are 13 residues in the CDR3. The CDR3 sequence is CASSLNGYNEQFF. The CDR3 region has the DNA TGTGCCAGCAGCTTAAACGGGTACAATGAGCAGTTCTTC.

The chain combines TRBV14 with TRBJ1-2; TRBD1 aligns across 8 bases. Germline V CDR1 and CDR2: SGHDN, FVKESK. The trim removed 3 bases at V and 7 bases at J, leaving 7 bases unmatched. This CDR3 region has 14 residues. CDR3 DNA: TGTGCCAGCAGCCATCCGGGACAGGCAGGTGGCTACACCTTC. Protein: CASSHPGQAGGYTF. Looking up the rest from reference TRBV14 and TRBJ1-2 gives the full variable domain: EAGVTQFPSHSVIEKGQTVTLRCDPISGHDNLYWYRRVMGKEIKFLLHFVKESKQDESGMPNNRFLAERTGGTYSTLKVQPAELEDSGVYFCASSHPGQAGGYTFGSGTRLTVV.

The chain recombines TRBV5-1 with TRBJ1-2; D might be TRBD1 (6 bases). The length of the CDR3 is 13 residues. Per germline, CDR1 SGHRS and CDR2 YFSETQ. V was shortened by 1 base and J by 8 bases, with 12 bases between the two germline ends. The CDR3 nucleotides are TGCGCCAGCAGCTTGACAGGGATTCGCGGCTACACCTTC. Protein sequence: CASSLTGIRGYTF.

This clone was recorded a few times. This chain uses TRBV12-5 with TRBJ2-7; 8 bases are a match to TRBD1. The CDR3 extends over 15 amino acids. Trimming cost V 1 base and J 6 bases; bases outside gene matches: 8. CDR1 is LGHNT, CDR2 FRNRAP, per germline. The CDR3 region is CASGLAGQGKGEQYF. The CDR3 DNA follows: TGTGCTAGTGGTTTGGCCGGACAGGGAAAGGGCGAGCAGTACTTC.